This is a list of T cell receptor beta chains from one sample in a study of cytotoxic CD8 clonotypes in ibrutinib-treated CLL. Sequencing used immunoSEQ multiplex PCR; TCRdb keeps in-frame clones, though not all of them. The sample holds some 200,000 clones, 65% to 80% seen once. Specimen: PBMCs, collected after 12 months of ibrutinib treatment. The receptors were sampled from a human donor with chronic lymphocytic leukemia. The CDR3 runs from the conserved cysteine through the conserved F or W. A D gene is named only where the DNA matches it firmly. Clone sizes are given selectively: once, few, many, or a class where the clone is expanded.

v_gene	abundance	d_gene	len	j_gene	CDR3nt	CDR3aa
TRBV9	few	-	15	TRBJ1-2	TGTGCCAGCAGCGTAGGTGCGGACCCGAACTATGGCTACACCTTC	CASSVGADPNYGYTF
TRBV29-1	-	-	13	TRBJ1-2	TGCAGCGTCGACAGGCCCCCTAACTATGGCTACACCTTC	CSVDRPPNYGYTF
TRBV9	few	-	14	TRBJ2-1	TGTGCCAGCAGCGTAGGGGCAGGTCACAATGAGCAGTTCTTC	CASSVGAGHNEQFF
TRBV21-1	-	-	13	TRBJ2-7	TGTGCCAGCAGATGGACAGGGTTCAACGAGCAGTACTTC	CASRWTGFNEQYF
TRBV11-2	-	-	11	TRBJ2-1	TGTGCCAGCAGCTCCAGCAATGAGCAGTTCTTC	CASSSSNEQFF
TRBV9	few	TRBD2	17	TRBJ2-1	TGTGCCAGCAGCGTAACGACTAGCGGGAACTCCTACAATGAGCAGTTCTTC	CASSVTTSGNSYNEQFF
TRBV4-1	-	TRBD2	14	TRBJ2-1	TGCGCCAGCAGCCCGACTAGCGGGGGGCCAGAGCAGTTCTTC	CASSPTSGGPEQFF
TRBV6-6	-	-	13	TRBJ1-5	TGTGCCAGCACAACAGGGCAGAATCAGCCCCAGCATTTT	CASTTGQNQPQHF
TRBV18	-	-	16	TRBJ2-7	TGTGCCAGCTCACCACCGAACGCAGGAAACTACTACGAGCAGTACTTC	CASSPPNAGNYYEQYF
TRBV5-1	-	-	17	TRBJ2-6	TGCGCCAGCAGCTTAAGGGTTAAGAGCTCTGGGGCCAACGTCCTGACTTTC	CASSLRVKSSGANVLTF
TRBV5-1	-	TRBD2	18	TRBJ2-5	TGCGCCAGCAGCCGAGGACTAGCGGGGGGACCGTACCAAGAGACCCAGTACTTC	CASSRGLAGGPYQETQYF